Following are 26 T cell receptor beta chains from one sample sequenced in a study of blood T cell repertoires in COVID-19. Clones were read by immunoSEQ multiplex PCR, and TCRdb kept only the in-frame ones, dropping some. The repertoire holds more than 200,000 clones, with around 90% as singletons. The sequenced sample was peripheral blood. These receptors were obtained from a man older than 75 with acute or convalescent COVID-19.

The CDR3 is CASSIVGTGLAGDTDTQYF. The CDR3, as DNA: TGTGCCAGTAGTATAGTAGGGACAGGACTAGCGGGGGACACAGATACGCAGTATTTT. The J gene is TRBJ2-3, the V gene TRBV19; 13 positions agree with TRBD2. This CDR3 spans 19 amino acids. Germline loops: CDR1 LNHDA, CDR2 SQIVND (reference sequence). The V and J ends lost 1 base and 2 bases, in that order; junction bases with no gene match: 9. The full variable domain, completed using reference TRBV19 and TRBJ2-3, is DGGITQSPKYLFRKEGQNVTLSCEQNLNHDAMYWYRQDPGQGLRLIYYSQIVNDFQKGDIAEGYSVSREKKESFPLTVTSAQKNPTAFYLCASSIVGTGLAGDTDTQYFGPGTRLTVL.

This chain joins TRBV20-1 and TRBJ2-3; no clear D gene. Trimming stripped 3 bases from V and 6 bases from J, with 10 bases between. This CDR3 has 12 residues. CDR1 and CDR2 from the germline V gene are DFQATT and SNEGSKA (reference sequence). This CDR3 reads CSASVWSDTQYF. The DNA for the CDR3 is TGCAGTGCTAGTGTTTGGAGCGATACGCAGTATTTT.

This chain connects TRBV5-1 to TRBJ2-1, with 12 bases identical to TRBD2. The CDR3 is 16 residues long. J was trimmed by 8 bases and V by 3 bases; bases with no gene match: 9. Germline CDR1 SGHRS, CDR2 YFSETQ. The CDR3 loop reads CASSYRTSGVSDEQFF. CDR3 in DNA: TGCGCCAGCAGCTATCGGACTAGCGGGGTATCGGATGAGCAGTTCTTC.

CDR3 nucleotides: TGTGCCAGCAGTTTGAGCGGGGGGGCCTTTAATGAGCAGTTCTTC. Encoded protein: CASSLSGGAFNEQFF. The chain combines TRBV6-5 with TRBJ2-1; 10 bases are shared with TRBD2. V was clipped by 4 bases and J by 7 bases; unmatched bases: 7. Germline V CDR1 and CDR2: MNHEY, SVGAGI. The CDR3 sequence is 15 residues long.

CDR3 bases: TGTGCCAGCAGCTTGTTCAGCGGCGCGAACACCGGGGAGCTGTTTTTT. This encodes CASSLFSGANTGELFF. V is TRBV5-5 and J is TRBJ2-2, with a tentative D call TRBD2 (5 bases). Trimming pared 1 base from V and 0 bases from J, leaving 10 bases between. Germline CDR1 is SGHKS and CDR2 is YYEKEE (reference sequence). This CDR3 is built from 16 residues.

The chain joins TRBV7-3 to TRBJ2-5; D remains unclear. V was clipped by 0 bases and J by 1 base, with 6 bases between them. The germline V gene encodes CDR1 SGHTA and CDR2 FQGTGA. This CDR3 has 14 amino acids. The CDR3 here is CASSLTPFQETQYF. The CDR3 coding sequence is TGTGCCAGCAGCTTAACCCCCTTCCAAGAGACCCAGTACTTC.

This clone was counted only a few times. V and J are TRBV28 and TRBJ2-7; 7 nucleotides agree with TRBD1. V lost 5 bases and J lost 4; bases outside the gene matches: 11. The CDR3 consists of 15 residues. Per germline, CDR1 MDHEN and CDR2 SYDVKM. Here the CDR3 DNA reads TGTGCCAGCAGTCCGTCACAGGGGTGGGGGTACGAGCAGTACTTC. Amino acid sequence: CASSPSQGWGYEQYF.

The gene calls are TRBV5-1 and TRBJ2-7, with TRBD1 identical over 7 bases. CDR3 length equals 15 residues. The V gene end was trimmed by 0 bases and the J gene end by 0 bases; junction bases not matched to a gene: 3. Germline V gene lookup returns CDR1 SGHRS and CDR2 YFSETQ. The CDR3 protein is CASSLVGDSSYEQYF. The CDR3 nucleotides are TGCGCCAGCAGCTTGGTAGGGGACAGCTCCTACGAGCAGTACTTC.

This clone was observed a handful of times. CDR3 sequence (DNA): TGTGCCAGCAGCAAAGACAGGGGGGCCTACGAGCAGTACTTC. This codes for CASSKDRGAYEQYF. V usage is TRBV7-9 and J usage is TRBJ2-7; 9 nucleotides line up with TRBD1. This CDR3 has 14 amino acids. Unmatched junction bases numbered 4, after V lost 5 bases and J lost 2 bases. Per germline, CDR1 SEHNR and CDR2 FQNEAQ (reference sequence).

The rearrangement links TRBV9 to TRBJ2-3; D possibly corresponds to TRBD1 (7 bases). The germline V and J ends were trimmed by 0 bases and 2 bases, with 13 bases remaining between them. Germline CDR1 reads SGDLS; CDR2 reads YYNGEE. This CDR3 contains 16 residues. In DNA, the CDR3 is TGTGCCAGCAGCGTAGGGCAGGGGGGCTTCACAGATACGCAGTATTTT. Translation gives CASSVGQGGFTDTQYF.

This chain uses TRBV5-8 with TRBJ1-1; TRBD1 matches 9 bases. V lost 2 bases, J lost 3 bases, and 8 bases stayed unmatched. There are 16 residues in the CDR3. Looked up from germline, CDR1 is SGHTS and CDR2 is YDEGEE. CDR3 sequence reads: CASSFVHGTGYTEAFF. CDR3 DNA sequence: TGTGCCAGCAGCTTTGTTCACGGGACAGGGTACACTGAAGCTTTCTTT.

The chain employs TRBV5-1 and TRBJ2-2; the D gene is possibly TRBD2 (6 bases). The CDR3 totals 15 residues. V lost 1 base, J lost 4 bases, and 11 bases lay in between. CDR1 and CDR2 (germline): SGHRS, YFSETQ. The CDR3 DNA sequence: TGCGCCAGCAGCTTGTGGACTATGGCCACCGGGGAGCTGTTTTTT. It is translated as CASSLWTMATGELFF.

This chain joins TRBV28 and TRBJ1-5; tentatively, D is TRBD1 (6 bases). From germline, CDR1 is MDHEN and CDR2 SYDVKM. The CDR3 covers 15 residues. V was trimmed by 3 bases and J by 6 bases, leaving 15 bases between them. The CDR3 DNA is TGTGCCAGCAGTTTGCAGGGGTTCTCGGGTCAGCCCCAGCATTTT. The encoded protein is CASSLQGFSGQPQHF.

This clone was observed a single time. The V call is TRBV9, the J call TRBJ2-2, with 7 bases that match TRBD2. V lost 1 base and J lost 1; bases outside the gene matches: 1. This CDR3 is built from 15 residues. Germline V gene data show CDR1 as SGDLS and CDR2 as YYNGEE. The CDR3 sequence: CASSVIAGNTGELFF. The CDR3 DNA is TGTGCCAGCAGCGTAATAGCGGGGAACACCGGGGAGCTGTTTTTT. The full variable domain, rest sourced from reference TRBV9 and TRBJ2-2, is DSGVTQTPKHLITATGQRVTLRCSPRSGDLSVYWYQQSLDQGLQFLIQYYNGEERAKGNILERFSAQQFPDLHSELNLSSLELGDSALYFCASSVIAGNTGELFFGEGSRLTVL.

The CDR3 sequence is CASSPGGGAFYNEQFF. The CDR3 DNA sequence: TGTGCCAGCAGCCCTGGTGGGGGCGCCTTCTACAATGAGCAGTTCTTC. The V call is TRBV25-1, the J call TRBJ2-1; tentatively, D is TRBD1 (6 bases). The germline CDR1 and CDR2 sequences are MGHDK and SYGVNS. V lost 6 bases, J lost 3 bases, and 18 bases lay in between. The CDR3 is 16 residues long.

The chain combines TRBV27 with TRBJ1-2, with 8 bases lining up with TRBD1. CDR3 length: 13 residues. The germline gives CDR1 MNHEY, CDR2 SMNVEV (reference sequence). Trimming cost V 6 bases and J 7 bases; bases outside gene matches: 7. The CDR3: CASRQQGASGYTF. In nucleotides, the CDR3 is TGTGCCAGCAGGCAGCAGGGGGCGTCTGGCTACACCTTC.

The V and J genes are TRBV7-9 and TRBJ1-3; D is ambiguous. CDR1 SEHNR and CDR2 FQNEAQ come from the germline V gene (reference sequence). V shed 5 bases and J shed 0 bases, with 5 bases lying between them. The length of the CDR3 is 13 residues. CDR3 in amino acids: CASSPFSGNTIYF. CDR3 DNA: TGTGCCAGCAGCCCATTCTCTGGAAACACCATATATTTT.

The chain links TRBV14 to TRBJ2-3, with D possibly TRBD1 on 6 matching bases. V lost 4 bases, J lost 0 bases, and 14 bases lay in between. The CDR3 is 16 residues long. Germline V gives CDR1 SGHDN, CDR2 FVKESK. As DNA, the CDR3 is TGTGCCAGCAGCCGGGGACAAACTCCTAGCACAGATACGCAGTATTTT. Its protein is CASSRGQTPSTDTQYF.

The rearrangement links TRBV6-5 to TRBJ1-1; D not resolved. Germline V gene sequence: CDR1 MNHEY, CDR2 SVGAGI. The ends were cut back, 8 bases at V and 5 bases at J, with 9 bases in the middle. CDR3 size: 11 residues. CDR3 amino acids: CASRRGTEAFF. As DNA, the CDR3 is TGTGCCAGCCGCCGGGGAACTGAAGCTTTCTTT.

The V call is TRBV28, the J call TRBJ2-7; tentative D call: TRBD2 (5 bases). The CDR3 consists of 12 residues. The germline V and J ends were trimmed by 10 bases and 5 bases, with 15 bases remaining between them. Germline CDR1 and CDR2: MDHEN and SYDVKM. The CDR3 loop is CATQGWRDEQYF. The CDR3 DNA reads TGTGCCACCCAAGGATGGCGGGACGAGCAGTACTTC.

This clone was seen once. The chain recombines TRBV19 with TRBJ1-3; D possibly corresponds to TRBD1 (6 bases). Trimming removed 1 base from V and 3 bases from J, with 10 bases in between. The germline V gene encodes CDR1 LNHDA and CDR2 SQIVND (reference sequence). The CDR3 contains 15 residues. This CDR3 is CASSIAPTGGNTIYF. The CDR3 DNA is TGTGCCAGTAGTATAGCCCCGACAGGTGGAAACACCATATATTTT.

The chain recombines TRBV11-2 with TRBJ2-7, with 8 positions matching TRBD2. CDR1 and CDR2 (germline): SGHAT, FQNNGV. V shed 3 bases and J 11 bases; nucleotides not matched to a gene: 18. The CDR3 is made up of 16 amino acids. The CDR3 region has the DNA TGTGCCAGCAGCTTTGCGGCGGGGGGCCCGGGTGGTTACGAGTACTTC. It translates to CASSFAAGGPGGYEYF. The entire variable domain, with the rest obtained from reference TRBV11-2 and TRBJ2-7, is as follows: EAGVAQSPRYKIIEKRQSVAFWCNPISGHATLYWYQQILGQGPKLLIQFQNNGVVDDSQLPKDRFSAERLKGVDSTLKIQPAKLEDSAVYLCASSFAAGGPGGYEYFGPGTRLTVT.

The V and J genes are TRBV5-1 and TRBJ2-5; tentatively, D is TRBD2 (5 bases). The length of the CDR3 is 15 residues. Trimming removed 2 bases from V and 0 bases from J, with 11 bases in between. The germline V gene has CDR1 SGHRS and CDR2 YFSETQ. The CDR3: CASSFDPGDQETQYF. The CDR3 nucleotides are TGCGCCAGCAGCTTTGACCCCGGGGACCAAGAGACCCAGTACTTC.

The CDR3 bases are TGTGCCAGCAGCCCCCGGGCTAGCGGGAGTATCTCCTACGAGCAGTACTTC. It codes for CASSPRASGSISYEQYF. The chain carries TRBV7-2 and TRBJ2-7; 10 bases line up with TRBD2. The CDR3 consists of 17 residues. Germline-derived CDR1 and CDR2 are SGHTA and FQGNSA. Trimming cost V 5 bases and J 0 bases; bases outside gene matches: 10.

V gene TRBV5-1 combines with J gene TRBJ2-5, with D possibly TRBD1 on 6 matching bases. Trimming cost V 4 bases and J 3 bases, with 13 bases left between them. This CDR3 spans 14 amino acids. Looked up from germline, CDR1 is SGHRS and CDR2 is YFSETQ. The CDR3 spells CASSPGQTEETQYF. In DNA form, the CDR3 reads TGCGCCAGCAGCCCCGGACAGACGGAAGAGACCCAGTACTTC.

The genes are TRBV9 and TRBJ2-7; maybe TRBD1 (5 bases). V was trimmed by 0 bases and J by 2 bases, leaving 12 bases between them. Germline V CDR1 and CDR2: SGDLS, YYNGEE. The CDR3 consists of 15 residues. CDR3 amino acids: CASSVGGRAAYEQYF. In DNA form, the CDR3 reads TGTGCCAGCAGCGTAGGGGGCAGGGCAGCCTACGAGCAGTACTTC.